One and the same sample provided the 25 T cell receptor beta chains below, sequenced in a study of blood T cell repertoires in COVID-19. Assay: immunoSEQ multiplex PCR; the TCRdb copy retains only in-frame clones and omits some. The data hold nearly 250,000 clones, with approximately 84% observed a single time. Sequenced sample: peripheral blood. The receptors stem from a woman aged 80 or older with acute or convalescent COVID-19.

The rearrangement uses TRBV5-1 and TRBJ1-1, with D unresolved. V lost 3 bases to trimming and J lost 1 base, with 7 bases between them. The CDR3 extends over 13 amino acids. Germline CDR1 reads SGHRS; CDR2 reads YFSETQ. The CDR3 region is CASSSQKNTEAFF. The CDR3 bases are TGCGCCAGCAGCTCTCAGAAGAACACTGAAGCTTTCTTT.

CDR3 region: CASSLGAGYGYTF. The CDR3 DNA follows: TGTGCCAGCAGTTTAGGCGCGGGGTATGGCTACACCTTC. The J gene is TRBJ1-2, the V gene TRBV12-3 or TRBV12-4; no definite D call. CDR3 size: 13 residues. V gave up 1 base and J gave up 5 bases, with 8 bases separating them.

The chain has TRBV28 and TRBJ2-1; 10 bases are a match to TRBD2. The CDR3 extends over 16 amino acids. With V trimmed by 6 bases and J by 2 bases, 7 bases remained unmatched. The germline gives CDR1 MDHEN, CDR2 SYDVKM. CDR3 bases: TGTGCCAGCAGATCAAGCGGGAGGGCTACCTACAATGAGCAGTTCTTC. This gives the protein CASRSSGRATYNEQFF. Filled out from reference TRBV28 and TRBJ2-1, the complete variable domain reads DVKVTQSSRYLVKRTGEKVFLECVQDMDHENMFWYRQDPGLGLRLIYFSYDVKMKEKGDIPEGYSVSREKKERFSLILESASTNQTSMYLCASRSSGRATYNEQFFGPGTRLTVL.

This clone was found a few times. This sequence joins TRBV9 and TRBJ1-1; 10 nucleotides agree with TRBD1. V lost 0 bases to trimming and J lost 10 bases; unmatched junction nucleotides: 12. The CDR3 totals 16 residues. Germline V gives CDR1 SGDLS, CDR2 YYNGEE. CDR3 sequence: CASSVGSGTGDFGAFF. The CDR3 region has the DNA TGTGCCAGCAGCGTAGGGTCGGGGACAGGGGATTTCGGAGCTTTCTTT. The full variable domain, in which reference TRBV9 and TRBJ1-1 provide the parts outside the CDR3, is DSGVTQTPKHLITATGQRVTLRCSPRSGDLSVYWYQQSLDQGLQFLIQYYNGEERAKGNILERFSAQQFPDLHSELNLSSLELGDSALYFCASSVGSGTGDFGAFFGQGTRLTVV.

The V call is TRBV28, the J call TRBJ1-2; unclear D gene. Trimming pared 5 bases from V and 7 bases from J, leaving 8 bases between. The germline gives CDR1 MDHEN, CDR2 SYDVKM. This CDR3 region has 11 residues. CDR3 protein: CASSSYIGYTF. CDR3 DNA sequence: TGTGCCAGCAGTAGTTACATTGGCTACACCTTC.

V gene TRBV5-6 combines with J gene TRBJ1-2; 10 bases align to TRBD1. Trimming at V came to 4 bases and at J to 4 bases, leaving 7 bases not matched to a gene. CDR1 and CDR2 from the germline V gene are SGHDT and YYEEEE. This CDR3 contains 15 residues. The CDR3 DNA is TGTGCCAGCAGCCATCTGACAGGGGGCCTCTATGGCTACACCTTC. It specifies CASSHLTGGLYGYTF.

The count of this clone is one. The genes are TRBV4-3 and TRBJ2-5; 10 bases map to TRBD1. The CDR3 has 21 amino acids. V lost 3 bases and J lost 1; bases outside the gene matches: 20. Looked up from germline, CDR1 is LGHNA and CDR2 is YSLEER. This CDR3 reads CASSQVIPGQGLGVTQETQYF. In DNA form, the CDR3 reads TGCGCCAGCAGCCAGGTCATACCGGGACAGGGGCTGGGTGTCACCCAAGAGACCCAGTACTTC.

The rearrangement joins TRBV27 to TRBJ2-3; 7 positions agree with TRBD1. The CDR3 length is 17 residues. V was clipped by 7 bases and J by 5 bases; unmatched bases: 18. Germline CDR1 is MNHEY and CDR2 is SMNVEV (reference sequence). The CDR3 DNA reads TGTGCCAGCAATCTAGGTGTACCCACACAGGGGTTAGATACGCAGTATTTT. Translated, it gives CASNLGVPTQGLDTQYF.

The V and J genes are TRBV7-2 and TRBJ2-7; 7 bases align to TRBD2. The V and J ends lost 6 bases and 3 bases, in that order; junction bases with no gene match: 14. Germline CDR1 and CDR2: SGHTA and FQGNSA. This CDR3 spans 16 amino acids. The CDR3 nucleotides are TGTGCCAGCAGTCTCGGTTTAGGTCGGGGGGTCTACGAGCAGTACTTC. Its protein product is CASSLGLGRGVYEQYF.

V gene TRBV10-1 combines with J gene TRBJ2-3; 10 bases match TRBD2. Germline CDR1 WNHNN, CDR2 SYGVQD (reference sequence). J was trimmed by 1 base and V by 6 bases; bases with no gene match: 13. This CDR3 has 18 residues. In nucleotides, the CDR3 is TGCGCCAGCAGGGAGACCACAGCTAGCGGGAGTTGCACAGATACGCAGTATTTT. Translation gives CASRETTASGSCTDTQYF.

V gene TRBV2 combines with J gene TRBJ2-7; tentative D call: TRBD1 (5 bases). This CDR3 has 12 amino acids. Trimming removed 1 base from V and 13 bases from J, with 14 bases in between. From germline, CDR1 is SNHLY and CDR2 FYNNEI. CDR3 sequence (DNA): TGTGCCAGCAGTGAAGGAACAGGCCCTACTTACTTC. It codes for CASSEGTGPTYF. The full variable domain, rest sourced from reference TRBV2 and TRBJ2-7, is EPEVTQTPSHQVTQMGQEVILRCVPISNHLYFYWYRQILGQKVEFLVSFYNNEISEKSEIFDDQFSVERPDGSNFTLKIRSTKLEDSAMYFCASSEGTGPTYFGPGTRLTVT.

The rearrangement joins TRBV24-1 to TRBJ2-7; D ambiguous. Looked up from germline, CDR1 is KGHDR and CDR2 is SFDVKD. The CDR3 is 13 amino acids. Trimming took off 3 bases at V and 1 base at J, with 6 bases between the two ends. The CDR3 bases are TGTGCCACCAGTGATGAGTTTTCCTACGAGCAGTACTTC. Its protein is CATSDEFSYEQYF.

The chain is built from TRBV7-9 and TRBJ2-5; 13 bases map to TRBD2. The CDR3 contains 15 residues. Germline V gene lookup returns CDR1 SEHNR and CDR2 FQNEAQ (reference sequence). V trimming: 2 bases; J trimming: 5 bases; junction bases outside the gene matches: 2. Here the CDR3 reads CASSLMTSGRETQYF. The CDR3 DNA reads as TGTGCCAGCAGCTTAATGACTAGCGGGAGGGAGACCCAGTACTTC.

The V call is TRBV4-2, the J call TRBJ1-3, with a possible D match to TRBD1 (6 bases). From germline, CDR1 is LGHNA and CDR2 YNFKEQ. Trimming took 0 bases from V and 4 from J, leaving 16 bases between them. The CDR3 consists of 17 residues. CDR3 coding DNA: TGTGCCAGCAGCCAAGATGGGACACCGTCGTCGGGAAACACCATATATTTT. Translation gives CASSQDGTPSSGNTIYF.

This chain links TRBV6-6 with TRBJ2-6; D perhaps matches TRBD2 (6 bases). This CDR3 is 15 amino acids long. Germline CDR1 reads MNHNY; CDR2 reads SVGAGI (reference sequence). Trimming stripped 7 bases from V and 2 bases from J, with 12 bases between. Written as DNA, the CDR3 is TGTGCCAGCACCCCGGGGGTTGCTGGGGCCAACGTCCTGACTTTC. This gives the protein CASTPGVAGANVLTF.

The chain links TRBV29-1 to TRBJ2-7; TRBD1 matches 7 bases. The V and J ends lost 6 bases and 0 bases, in that order; junction bases with no gene match: 5. The CDR3 is 13 amino acids. The germline CDR1 and CDR2 sequences are SQVTM and ANQGSEA. CDR3 in DNA: TGCAGCGTGACGGGACAGAGCTCCTACGAGCAGTACTTC. Amino acids: CSVTGQSSYEQYF.

On this clone itself: Other DNA variants within this sample encode the same CDR3. This chain uses TRBV6-5 with TRBJ2-2, with TRBD1 matching over 12 bases. J gave up 7 bases and V 6 bases, and 6 bases lay outside the gene matches. In germline, CDR1 is MNHEY, CDR2 SVGAGI. The CDR3 totals 15 residues. CDR3 residues: CASSPGQGASGELFF. The CDR3 DNA follows: TGTGCCAGCAGCCCGGGACAGGGGGCAAGCGGGGAGCTGTTTTTT.

The chain employs TRBV10-3 and TRBJ1-6; a possible D gene is TRBD1 (5 bases). Germline V gene data show CDR1 as ENHRY and CDR2 as SYGVKD. The germline V and J ends were trimmed by 6 bases and 7 bases, with 13 bases remaining between them. The CDR3 spans 14 residues. CDR3 loop: CAIRTGTQNSPLHF. The CDR3 coding sequence is TGTGCCATCAGGACCGGGACTCAAAATTCACCCCTCCACTTT.

The chain joins TRBV9 to TRBJ2-1, with a tentative D call TRBD2 (6 bases). V gave up 5 bases and J gave up 12 bases, with 15 bases separating them. The germline gives CDR1 SGDLS, CDR2 YYNGEE. This CDR3 comprises 12 residues. The CDR3 sequence: CASSHDGGGQFF. DNA for the CDR3: TGTGCCAGCAGTCACGACGGGGGTGGGCAGTTCTTC.

The J gene is TRBJ2-2, the V gene TRBV7-3; 9 bases align to TRBD1. In germline, CDR1 is SGHTA, CDR2 FQGTGA. V shed 2 bases and J 2 bases; nucleotides not matched to a gene: 3. The CDR3 spans 16 residues. This CDR3 is CASSLGTGLNTGELFF. The CDR3 region has the DNA TGTGCCAGCAGCTTAGGGACAGGGCTAAACACCGGGGAGCTGTTTTTT.

This clone was detected once. This sequence joins TRBV5-1 and TRBJ2-3, with a tentative D call TRBD1 (5 bases). V lost 0 bases, J lost 5 bases, and 10 bases lay in between. This CDR3 spans 14 amino acids. Germline CDR1 and CDR2: SGHRS and YFSETQ. CDR3 nucleotide sequence: TGCGCCAGCAGCTTGGGGGGCGTGCAAGATACGCAGTATTTT. Translation gives CASSLGGVQDTQYF.

V gene TRBV4-1 combines with J gene TRBJ1-6; maybe TRBD1 (6 bases). The V and J ends lost 1 base and 2 bases respectively, with 6 bases between them. The CDR3 length is 15 residues. Germline V gives CDR1 MGHRA, CDR2 YSYEKL. The CDR3 protein is CASSQGTAYNSPLHF. Here the CDR3 DNA reads TGCGCCAGCAGCCAAGGGACAGCCTATAATTCACCCCTCCACTTT.

The chain joins TRBV6-2 or TRBV6-3 to TRBJ1-4; tentative D call: TRBD1 (5 bases). CDR1 MNHEY and CDR2 SVGEGT come from the germline V gene. V was clipped by 5 bases and J by 6 bases, with 13 bases between them. The CDR3 is 14 amino acids. CDR3: CASSPQERHEKLFF. CDR3 DNA: TGTGCCAGCAGTCCACAGGAGAGGCATGAAAAACTGTTTTTT.

The chain couples TRBV25-1 to TRBJ1-4; D not resolved. V shed 3 bases and J shed 8 bases, with 10 bases lying between them. CDR3 size: 13 residues. Germline V CDR1 and CDR2: MGHDK, SYGVNS. For the CDR3, the DNA is TGTGCCAGCAGTGAGGTTCGGGAGGAAAAACTGTTTTTT. Protein product: CASSEVREEKLFF.

DNA of the CDR3: TGTGCCAGCAGTTACGGGACAGCCAGGGGCACTGAAGCTTTCTTT. It codes for CASSYGTARGTEAFF. The gene calls are TRBV6-6 and TRBJ1-1; TRBD1 matches 7 bases. V lost 2 bases to trimming and J lost 4 bases; unmatched junction nucleotides: 7. Germline-derived CDR1 and CDR2 are MNHNY and SVGAGI (reference sequence). There are 15 residues in the CDR3.